This T cell receptor beta chain is from a study of cytotoxic CD8 clonotypes in ibrutinib-treated CLL. Study information: Samples had a mean of roughly 250,000 productive templates and about 93,000 productive rearrangements.

Note on this clone: Its matching antigen is unknown.

V was trimmed by 1 base and J by 8 bases, leaving 12 bases between them. CDR1 and CDR2 from the germline V gene are LGHNA and YSLEER. CDR3 size: 14 residues. Profiled with immunoSEQ multiplex PCR; TCRdb holds only in-frame clones, not every one. Among roughly 330,000 clones, under 70% were seen once, and the ten largest hold roughly 6.8%. Regarding the study as a whole: A rise in clonality was seen at ibrutinib response, and a fall back toward baseline was seen at progression.

This specimen consisted of PBMCs, obtained after 36 months of ibrutinib treatment. The clonotype was recovered from a human donor with chronic lymphocytic leukemia. The chain links TRBV4-3 to TRBJ2-1; D is possibly TRBD2 (6 bases). CDR3 DNA sequence: TGCGCCAGCAGCCAAGGAAGGGGAGGTTATGAGCAGTTCTTC. The encoded protein is CASSQGRGGYEQFF.